The 7 T cell receptor beta chains below all came from one sample that was sequenced in a study of lung T cells in sarcoidosis with Löfgren's syndrome. TCRdb reprocessed the reads via MiXCR and lists one record per CDR3 protein. The sample lists about 9,400 distinct CDR3 sequences; just under 20% were seen once. Sequencing used CD4+ T cells from bronchoalveolar lavage. The receptor set was obtained from a human donor with sarcoidosis (Löfgren's syndrome or another form), or a control subject (not recorded which).

This clonotype was recorded at least ten times. This chain links TRBV7-8 with TRBJ1-1; D not resolved. Trimming took off 0 bases at V and 1 base at J, with 6 bases between the two ends. Germline V gene lookup returns CDR1 SGHVS and CDR2 FQNEAQ. The CDR3 is 14 amino acids. The CDR3 sequence is CASSLAQTNTEAFF. In nucleotides, the CDR3 is TGTGCCAGCAGCTTAGCACAGACGAACACTGAAGCTTTCTTT. The entire variable domain, with the rest obtained from reference TRBV7-8 and TRBJ1-1, is as follows: GAGVSQSPRYKVAKRGQDVALRCDPISGHVSLFWYQQALGQGPEFLTYFQNEAQLDKSGLPSDRFFAERPEGSVSTLKIQRTQQEDSAVYLCASSLAQTNTEAFFGQGTRLTVV.

Within the sample, this clonotype is medium-sized. This chain uses TRBV6-1 with TRBJ2-3, with 14 nucleotides matching TRBD2. From germline, CDR1 is MNHNS and CDR2 SASEGT. This CDR3 comprises 16 residues. V lost 6 bases, J lost 4 bases, and 6 bases stayed unmatched. CDR3 nucleotide sequence: TGTGCCAGCAGATATCGGACTAGCGGGAGGCCAGATACGCAGTATTTT. This translates into CASRYRTSGRPDTQYF.

This clonotype was counted only a few times. The V gene is TRBV2, the J gene TRBJ2-2, with D possibly TRBD2 on 6 matching bases. Germline assignment: CDR1 SNHLY and CDR2 FYNNEI. The CDR3 runs 13 residues. Between the trimmed V and J ends, which lost 2 bases and 6 bases, there was a span of 7 bases. Here the CDR3 DNA reads TGTGCCAGCAGTGAATCGGGGGCCGGGGAGCTGTTTTTT. Translated: CASSESGAGELFF.

This clonotype is labeled as large (0.1 to 1%). The chain combines TRBV20-1 with TRBJ2-3, with D hard to call. V dropped 5 bases and J dropped 2 bases, with 11 bases sitting between them. The CDR3 has 13 residues. Germline CDR1 and CDR2: DFQATT and SNEGSKA (reference sequence). CDR3 in amino acids: CSAGIQVTDTQYF. DNA of the CDR3: TGCAGTGCTGGGATACAAGTCACAGATACGCAGTATTTT.

Judged by abundance, this clonotype is medium-sized. J is TRBJ1-6 and V is TRBV28; 7 positions match TRBD1. The CDR3 has 14 amino acids. With 7 bases clipped from V and 9 bases from J, the junction kept 9 bases outside the gene matches. Germline V gene sequence: CDR1 MDHEN, CDR2 SYDVKM. CDR3 protein: CASTIQGRGSPLHF. For the CDR3, the DNA is TGTGCCAGCACTATACAGGGGAGAGGTTCACCCCTCCACTTT.

Ten or more counts support this clonotype. The rearrangement uses TRBV19 and TRBJ2-7; 7 bases align to TRBD1. From germline, CDR1 is LNHDA and CDR2 SQIVND (reference sequence). The CDR3 loop spans 12 amino acids. V lost 4 bases, J lost 3 bases, and 0 bases stayed unmatched. The CDR3 DNA reads as TGTGCCAGTAGTAGGGACAGCTACGAGCAGTACTTC. Encoded protein: CASSRDSYEQYF.

This clonotype came up a few times. The chain employs TRBV5-6 and TRBJ2-3; 14 bases are shared with TRBD2. Germline V gene data show CDR1 as SGHDT and CDR2 as YYEEEE. V lost 4 bases to trimming and J lost 4 bases; unmatched junction nucleotides: 5. The CDR3 spans 16 residues. In DNA form, the CDR3 reads TGTGCCAGCAGCGACAGGACTAGCGGGAGGTCAGATACGCAGTATTTT. This translates into CASSDRTSGRSDTQYF.